This T cell receptor beta chain was profiled in a study of T cells in localized non-small cell lung cancer. Study-wide results and caveats: Among blood samples, higher T cell density accompanied longer overall survival. The appearance of a median about 60 of the top 100 tumor clones was seen in adjacent lung.

As for this clone: Its antigen is as yet unknown.

Germline CDR1 reads SGHRS; CDR2 reads YFSETQ. Unmatched junction bases numbered 10, after V lost 4 bases and J lost 6 bases. The CDR3 covers 15 residues. Libraries were prepared by immunoSEQ multiplex PCR; TCRdb keeps only in-frame clonotypes and omits some of them. The sample lists 30,000 to 45,000 clones; around nine tenths were seen once. This specimen consisted of peripheral blood, obtained before any cancer treatment. This TCR was sampled from a woman aged 40 to 75 with stage I lung adenocarcinoma. V is TRBV5-1 and J is TRBJ1-2, with 9 bases identical to TRBD1. For the CDR3, the DNA is TGCGCCAGCAGCCCGTATACCGGGACAGGGAATGGCTACACCTTC. Its protein product is CASSPYTGTGNGYTF.